These 29 T cell receptor beta chains were all obtained from the same sample, sequenced in a study of somatic mutations in cytotoxic T cells in rheumatoid arthritis. Libraries were prepared by immunoSEQ multiplex PCR; TCRdb keeps only in-frame clonotypes and omits some of them. This table has 15,000 or so clones, roughly 72% appearing once. Sequencing was done on a sample of CD8+ T cells sorted from blood. The receptor set was obtained from an adult with rheumatoid arthritis.

V is TRBV6-5 and J is TRBJ2-3; 8 bases are a match to TRBD1. Germline CDR1 is MNHEY and CDR2 is SVGAGI. The CDR3 contains 13 residues. V lost 7 bases, J lost 4 bases, and 4 bases stayed unmatched. The CDR3 protein is CASNQQGADTQYF. CDR3 sequence (DNA): TGTGCCAGCAATCAACAGGGGGCAGATACGCAGTATTTT.

This clone qualifies as medium-sized (0.01 to 0.1%). V gene TRBV9 combines with J gene TRBJ2-1; D possibly corresponds to TRBD2 (5 bases). This CDR3 spans 13 amino acids. With 0 bases removed from V and 9 bases from J, the gap between germline ends came to 10 bases. Germline V gene data show CDR1 as SGDLS and CDR2 as YYNGEE. CDR3 sequence reads: CASSVGGMGEQFF. DNA of the CDR3: TGTGCCAGCAGCGTAGGAGGGATGGGTGAGCAGTTCTTC. The variable domain in full, with the rest retrieved from reference TRBV9 and TRBJ2-1, is DSGVTQTPKHLITATGQRVTLRCSPRSGDLSVYWYQQSLDQGLQFLIQYYNGEERAKGNILERFSAQQFPDLHSELNLSSLELGDSALYFCASSVGGMGEQFFGPGTRLTVL.

The chain is built from TRBV6-1 and TRBJ2-5; D is perhaps TRBD2 (6 bases). The CDR3 loop spans 14 amino acids. The V gene's germline CDR1 is MNHNS and CDR2 SASEGT. Trimming left V 6 bases short and J 4 bases short, with 15 bases between. The CDR3 loop reads CASSLGVGGETQYF. As DNA, the CDR3 is TGTGCCAGCAGCCTAGGGGTCGGGGGAGAGACCCAGTACTTC.

The gene calls are TRBV5-1 and TRBJ2-7; tentative D call: TRBD1 (5 bases). This CDR3 contains 14 residues. Trimming removed 5 bases at V and 3 bases at J, with 15 bases between. CDR1 and CDR2 (germline): SGHRS, YFSETQ. The chain's CDR3 is CASRYDQGYYEQYF. In DNA form, the CDR3 reads TGCGCCAGCAGGTATGATCAGGGATACTACGAGCAGTACTTC.

This clone was recorded once. The chain is built from TRBV18 and TRBJ2-7, with 8 bases identical to TRBD1. The J segment lost 0 bases and the V segment lost 5 bases, leaving 6 bases of the junction unmatched. CDR3 length: 15 residues. The germline V gene encodes CDR1 KGHSH and CDR2 LQKENI. In DNA, the CDR3 is TGTGCCAGCTCAGACCGACAGGGGCCCTCCTACGAGCAGTACTTC. Translation: CASSDRQGPSYEQYF. The full variable domain, in which reference TRBV18 and TRBJ2-7 provide the parts outside the CDR3, is NAGVMQNPRHLVRRRGQEARLRCSPMKGHSHVYWYRQLPEEGLKFMVYLQKENIIDESGMPKERFSAEFPKEGPSILRIQQVVRGDSAAYFCASSDRQGPSYEQYFGPGTRLTVT.

The chain employs TRBV11-1 and TRBJ1-1, with TRBD1 matching over 9 bases. This CDR3 comprises 16 residues. CDR1 is SGHAT, CDR2 FQDESV, per germline (reference sequence). V shed 5 bases, J shed 5 bases, and the junction held 12 bases outside the gene matches. CDR3 loop: CASSPAGQGVYTEAFF. DNA of the CDR3: TGTGCCAGCAGCCCTGCGGGACAGGGCGTATATACTGAAGCTTTCTTT. Full variable domain (outside the CDR3, taken from reference TRBV11-1 and TRBJ1-1): EAEVAQSPRYKITEKSQAVAFWCDPISGHATLYWYRQILGQGPELLVQFQDESVVDDSQLPKDRFSAERLKGVDSTLKIQPAELGDSAMYLCASSPAGQGVYTEAFFGQGTRLTVV.

This sequence joins TRBV5-1 and TRBJ2-5; the match to TRBD1 covers 7 bases. CDR3 length: 17 residues. V was pared by 3 bases and J by 4 bases, with 15 bases of the junction left unmatched. Per germline, CDR1 SGHRS and CDR2 YFSETQ. The CDR3 reads CASSSDWTGPLSETQYF. The CDR3 region has the DNA TGCGCCAGCAGCTCAGATTGGACAGGTCCCCTTTCAGAGACCCAGTACTTC.

This chain links TRBV15 with TRBJ2-7; no reliable D call. The V end was cut by 5 bases, the J end by 4 bases, with 9 bases between. Germline CDR1 LNHNV, CDR2 YYDKDF (reference sequence). The CDR3 is made up of 12 amino acids. The DNA for the CDR3 is TGTGCCACCAGCCTAGATAGGTACGAGCAGTACTTC. Its protein product is CATSLDRYEQYF.

This clone was observed a single time. The rearrangement links TRBV20-1 to TRBJ1-2; the D is unclear. CDR3 length: 11 amino acids. Germline V gene lookup returns CDR1 DFQATT and CDR2 SNEGSKA (reference sequence). V gave up 6 bases and J gave up 8 bases, with 13 bases separating them. DNA for the CDR3: TGCAGTGCCAATGCGCAAGCAGGCTACACCTTC. Encoded protein: CSANAQAGYTF.

The rearrangement uses TRBV7-9 and TRBJ1-1; no clear D. The length of the CDR3 is 15 residues. Trimming took off 1 base at V and 3 bases at J, with 12 bases between the two ends. Germline CDR1 is SEHNR and CDR2 is FQNEAQ (reference sequence). The CDR3 loop reads CASSLVPTSDTEAFF. The CDR3, as DNA: TGTGCCAGCAGCTTAGTACCCACCTCTGACACTGAAGCTTTCTTT.

J is TRBJ2-7 and V is TRBV7-2; D might be TRBD2 (6 bases). Looked up from germline, CDR1 is SGHTA and CDR2 is FQGNSA. Trimming shortened V by 5 bases and J by 2 bases, and 10 bases separated the two germline ends. This CDR3 has 13 residues. The CDR3: CASSPWGAYEQYF. The CDR3 DNA is TGTGCCAGCAGCCCCTGGGGGGCCTACGAGCAGTACTTC.

The rearrangement joins TRBV6-1 to TRBJ2-3, with 8 nucleotides matching TRBD2. The trim removed 2 bases at V and 1 base at J, leaving 11 bases unmatched. The length of the CDR3 is 18 residues. The germline CDR1 and CDR2 sequences are MNHNS and SASEGT. The DNA of the CDR3 is TGTGCCAGCAGTGAATACGGGGGGGGCCCCCGAGGCACAGATACGCAGTATTTT. Residues: CASSEYGGGPRGTDTQYF.

This chain uses TRBV9 with TRBJ1-3; D unresolved. This CDR3 region has 16 residues. V was shortened by 1 base and J by 3 bases, with 14 bases between the two germline ends. In germline, CDR1 is SGDLS, CDR2 YYNGEE. CDR3 coding DNA: TGTGCCAGCAGCGTAAGCCACGTTATTAATGGAAACACCATATATTTT. Translated: CASSVSHVINGNTIYF.

The chain recombines TRBV4-3 with TRBJ2-2; D unresolved. Germline lookup yields CDR1 LGHNA and CDR2 YSLEER. Deletions cut 0 bases from V and 8 bases from J, with 13 bases between. CDR3 size: 15 residues. The CDR3 protein is CASSQDDTLGGELFF. Here the CDR3 DNA reads TGCGCCAGCAGCCAAGATGACACCTTAGGGGGGGAGCTGTTTTTT.

The CDR3 region is CASSAKPRDPSFDEQYF. The CDR3 region has the DNA TGTGCCAGCAGCGCAAAACCCCGGGATCCCTCTTTCGACGAGCAGTACTTC. The V call is TRBV11-2, the J call TRBJ2-7, with D possibly matching TRBD2 (5 bases). V was trimmed by 5 bases and J by 5 bases, leaving 25 bases between them. There are 17 residues in the CDR3. Germline CDR1 and CDR2: SGHAT and FQNNGV.

DNA of the CDR3: TGTGCCAGCAGCTTACGAGAACAGGGAGACTACAATGAGCAGTTCTTC. Residues: CASSLREQGDYNEQFF. V and J are TRBV13 and TRBJ2-1, with D perhaps matching TRBD1 (6 bases). Trimming took off 2 bases at V and 3 bases at J, with 14 bases between the two ends. Germline values: CDR1 PRHDT, CDR2 FYEKMQ (reference sequence). CDR3 length: 16 amino acids. Looking up the rest from reference TRBV13 and TRBJ2-1 gives the full variable domain: AAGVIQSPRHLIKEKRETATLKCYPIPRHDTVYWYQQGPGQDPQFLISFYEKMQSDKGSIPDRFSAQQFSDYHSELNMSSLELGDSALYFCASSLREQGDYNEQFFGPGTRLTVL.

The J gene is TRBJ2-2, the V gene TRBV7-2, with D possibly being TRBD1 or TRBD2 (5 bases each). The CDR3 covers 15 residues. Trimming pared 2 bases from V and 5 bases from J, leaving 12 bases between. CDR1 is SGHTA and CDR2 is FQGNSA in the germline V gene. CDR3: CASSLLTGPTGELFF. The CDR3 nucleotides are TGTGCCAGCAGCTTATTGACGGGGCCAACCGGGGAGCTGTTTTTT.

The chain uses TRBV5-1 and TRBJ2-7, with 7 nucleotides matching TRBD2. The CDR3 length is 15 residues. V dropped 0 bases and J dropped 6; count of bases not matched to a gene: 9. Looked up from germline, CDR1 is SGHRS and CDR2 is YFSETQ. This CDR3 is CASSLAWGGGVEQYF. The CDR3 DNA reads as TGCGCCAGCAGCTTGGCCTGGGGGGGAGGAGTCGAGCAGTACTTC. Full variable domain (missing parts from reference TRBV5-1 and TRBJ2-7): KAGVTQTPRYLIKTRGQQVTLSCSPISGHRSVSWYQQTPGQGLQFLFEYFSETQRNKGNFPGRFSGRQFSNSRSEMNVSTLELGDSALYLCASSLAWGGGVEQYFGPGTRLTVT.

This clone was seen a few times. The chain carries TRBV9 and TRBJ1-1; TRBD1 is a possible D gene (6 bases). Between the trimmed V and J ends, which lost 4 bases and 0 bases, there was a span of 13 bases. Germline V gives CDR1 SGDLS, CDR2 YYNGEE. The CDR3 loop spans 15 amino acids. This chain's CDR3 is CASSPWTELNTEAFF. CDR3 DNA sequence: TGTGCCAGCAGCCCCTGGACAGAACTGAACACTGAAGCTTTCTTT.

The rearrangement uses TRBV6-5 and TRBJ1-6; maybe TRBD1 (5 bases). CDR1 is MNHEY and CDR2 is SVGAGI in the germline V gene. This CDR3 region has 13 residues. The ends were cut back, 2 bases at V and 9 bases at J, with 8 bases in the middle. Written as DNA, the CDR3 is TGTGCCAGCAGTTACGGGACTTCTTCACCCCTCCACTTT. Translating it yields CASSYGTSSPLHF.

The chain recombines TRBV7-9 with TRBJ1-2; 7 nucleotides match TRBD1. This CDR3 comprises 13 residues. Trimming cost V 10 bases and J 8 bases; bases outside gene matches: 13. Per the germline V gene, CDR1 is SEHNR and CDR2 is FQNEAQ (reference sequence). Here the CDR3 reads CATPDRDQDGYTF. The CDR3 DNA follows: TGTGCCACCCCAGACAGGGACCAAGACGGCTACACCTTC. Variable domain in full (rest from reference TRBV7-9 and TRBJ1-2): DTGVSQNPRHKITKRGQNVTFRCDPISEHNRLYWYRQTLGQGPEFLTYFQNEAQLEKSRLLSDRFSAERPKGSFSTLEIQRTEQGDSAMYLCATPDRDQDGYTFGSGTRLTVV.

The J gene is TRBJ1-6, the V gene TRBV19; D is undetermined. CDR1 and CDR2 from the germline V gene are LNHDA and SQIVND (reference sequence). This CDR3 region has 14 residues. V lost 3 bases and J 8 bases, leaving 11 bases between the germline ends. CDR3 loop: CASSIWGGDSPLHF. The CDR3 DNA reads TGTGCCAGTAGTATCTGGGGTGGTGATTCACCCCTCCACTTT.

The CDR3 is CASSYETGGTEAFF. The CDR3 DNA reads as TGTGCCAGCAGTTACGAGACGGGTGGCACTGAAGCTTTCTTT. V and J are TRBV6-5 and TRBJ1-1; no definite D call. Germline V CDR1 and CDR2: MNHEY, SVGAGI. Trimming left V 2 bases short and J 4 bases short, with 11 bases between. CDR3 length: 14 residues.

The rearrangement links TRBV2 to TRBJ1-5; no clear D gene. Per germline, CDR1 SNHLY and CDR2 FYNNEI. Trimming took 3 bases from V and 1 from J, leaving 4 bases between them. The CDR3 has 13 residues. The CDR3 sequence is CASSDWSNQPQHF. The CDR3 nucleotides read TGTGCCAGCAGTGACTGGAGCAATCAGCCCCAGCATTTT.

The chain links TRBV11-2 to TRBJ1-3; D unclear. CDR3 length equals 14 residues. V lost 3 bases, J lost 0 bases, and 6 bases lay in between. Germline V lookup: CDR1 SGHAT, CDR2 FQNNGV. The CDR3 nucleotides read TGTGCCAGCAGCTTCGTTTCCTCTGGAAACACCATATATTTT. It encodes CASSFVSSGNTIYF.

This clone is a singleton in its sample. J is TRBJ2-1 and V is TRBV29-1, with D hard to call. V lost 5 bases to trimming and J lost 1 base, with 6 bases between them. Germline CDR1 SQVTM, CDR2 ANQGSEA. The CDR3 is made up of 12 amino acids. The CDR3 protein is CSVQSSYNEQFF. CDR3 bases: TGCAGCGTTCAGAGTTCCTACAATGAGCAGTTCTTC.

V is TRBV4-3 and J is TRBJ2-1; D gene ambiguous. This CDR3 has 13 amino acids. Trimming pared 1 base from V and 3 bases from J, leaving 4 bases between. Per the germline V gene, CDR1 is LGHNA and CDR2 is YSLEER. Written as DNA, the CDR3 is TGCGCCAGCAGCCAAGGCAACTACAATGAGCAGTTCTTC. Translated, it gives CASSQGNYNEQFF.

This chain connects TRBV2 to TRBJ2-5; 7 nucleotides match TRBD2. Germline V gene data show CDR1 as SNHLY and CDR2 as FYNNEI. The CDR3 extends over 12 amino acids. Losses at the gene ends were 4 bases for V and 4 bases for J; bases not matched to a gene: 0. The CDR3 DNA reads as TGTGCCAGCAGTGGGGGGGGAGAGACCCAGTACTTC. This translates into CASSGGGETQYF.

This chain connects TRBV28 to TRBJ1-5; 9 bases are shared with TRBD1. V was pared by 2 bases and J by 6 bases, with 8 bases of the junction left unmatched. The CDR3 runs to 16 residues. The V gene's germline CDR1 is MDHEN and CDR2 SYDVKM. Here the CDR3 DNA reads TGTGCCAGCAGTTTACTTCCCGGGACAGGGTTTCAGCCCCAGCATTTT. This encodes CASSLLPGTGFQPQHF. The whole variable domain, filled in from reference TRBV28 and TRBJ1-5, reads DVKVTQSSRYLVKRTGEKVFLECVQDMDHENMFWYRQDPGLGLRLIYFSYDVKMKEKGDIPEGYSVSREKKERFSLILESASTNQTSMYLCASSLLPGTGFQPQHFGDGTRLSIL.